This T cell receptor (beta chain) was found in a study of T-cell reconstitution after alpha-beta-depleted transplantation in children. Broader study findings: There were reportedly several hundred expanded graft clones from which alpha-beta T cells came about two months after transplant. Certain patients had high TCRbeta diversity at day 60, and it came from recipient T cells and thymic progenitors that survived. Newly produced T cells mostly accounted for T-cell counts and diversity one year post-transplant.

Preparation of the TCRbeta library used unique molecular identifiers. TCRdb reanalysed the PCR reads using MiXCR and keeps one entry per CDR3 protein. The sample holds about 260,000 distinct CDR3 sequences, roughly 8% seen once. This clonotype was counted many times. Its antigen is not identified. V was pared by 7 bases and J by 0 bases, with 10 bases between. CDR1 is MNHEY, CDR2 SVGAGI, per germline. This CDR3 contains 14 residues. The J gene is TRBJ2-1, the V gene TRBV6-5; TRBD2 might be the D (5 bases). Sequencing used PBMCs, mostly from graft donor cells, obtained 180 days after TCRalphabeta/CD19-depleted stem cell transplant. The sequence came from a male patient younger than 18 who had a stem cell transplant for acute lymphoblastic leukemia, so the T cells may come from the graft donor. CDR3 sequence (DNA): TGTGCCAGCAATCCGGGAAGCTCCTACAATGAGCAGTTCTTC. Translated: CASNPGSSYNEQFF.